A selection of T cell receptor beta chains follows, all from one sample in a study of blood T cells in healthy people across ages. Each CDR3 protein is one row after TCRdb ran MiXCR on the 5' RACE reads. The table has 500,000 to 600,000 distinct CDR3 sequences, approximately 27% seen once. The specimen sequenced was blood. The receptor source for this set is a woman between 65 and 79 years old in good health. Both conserved end residues are part of each CDR3. The D gene is left open where the match is weak. Clone size, where shown, is once, few, many, or a class for clones that have expanded.

j_gene | d_gene | abundance | v_gene | CDR3nt | CDR3aa
TRBJ2-7 | TRBD2 | . | TRBV20-1 | TGCAGTGCGCATCTAGCGGGGGTTCCCGAGCAGTACTTC | CSAHLAGVPEQYF
TRBJ1-1 | TRBD1 | . | TRBV6-1 | TGTGCCAGCAGGAGGGGACAGGACCCGAACACTGAAGCTTTCTTT | CASRRGQDPNTEAFF
TRBJ1-1 | . | few | TRBV12-5 | TGTGCTAGTGCCGGGAATTTGAACACTGAAGCTTTCTTT | CASAGNLNTEAFF
TRBJ1-2 | TRBD1 | few | TRBV15 | TGTGCCACCAGCAGAGGGGACAGCAACTATGGCTACACCTTC | CATSRGDSNYGYTF
TRBJ2-4 | TRBD1 | few | TRBV6-5 | TGTGCCAGCACCCGACAGGGGGGAAACATTCAGTACTTC | CASTRQGGNIQYF
TRBJ2-7 | . | . | TRBV12-3/TRBV12-4 | TGTGCCAACAGTAGAGGGGGTCCCTCCTACGAGCAGTACTTC | CANSRGGPSYEQYF
TRBJ1-4 | TRBD1 | many | TRBV4-1 | TGCGCCAGCAGCCAAATCGGACAGGCAACTAATGAAAAACTGTTTTTT | CASSQIGQATNEKLFF
TRBJ2-5 | . | . | TRBV4-1 | TGCGCCAGCAGCCAAACGTCGGCAGGGAAGGGAGAAGAGACCCAGTACTTC | CASSQTSAGKGEETQYF
TRBJ2-5 | . | few | TRBV5-8 | TGTGCCAGCAGCTTGGGGCAGGGGGCTAGCGGAGAGACCCAGTACTTC | CASSLGQGASGETQYF
TRBJ2-1 | TRBD2 | few | TRBV5-6 | TGTGCCAGCATCCGACGGGGGGCCTACAATGAGCAGTTCTTC | CASIRRGAYNEQFF
TRBJ2-7 | . | few | TRBV29-1 | TGCAGCGTTTACGTCCTTAAGGGGCCCCGATCCTACGAGCAGTACTTC | CSVYVLKGPRSYEQYF
TRBJ2-5 | . | . | TRBV6-5 | TGTGCCAGCAGTTCCCTGGGGGCTGGAGGTCAAGAGACCCAGTACTTC | CASSSLGAGGQETQYF
TRBJ1-2 | . | few | TRBV14 | TGTGCCAGCAGCCTTACGGCCAGTAACTATGGCTACACCTTC | CASSLTASNYGYTF
TRBJ2-1 | TRBD1 | . | TRBV5-4 | TGTGCCAGCAGCAGGGGAGGGACAGGGTTATACAATGAGCAGTTCTTC | CASSRGGTGLYNEQFF
TRBJ1-2 | . | . | TRBV12-3/TRBV12-4 | TGTGCCAGCAGTTTGAACACCTTC | CASSLNTF
TRBJ1-1 | TRBD1 | few | TRBV5-5 | TGTGCCAGCAGCTTCCGCCCAGGGGGCCCGGACACTGAAGCTTTCTTT | CASSFRPGGPDTEAFF
TRBJ1-2 | . | . | TRBV7-9 | TGTGCCAGCAGCTTAACCGACGGGCAGAACTATGGCTACACCTTC | CASSLTDGQNYGYTF
TRBJ2-7 | . | few | TRBV12-3/TRBV12-4 | TGTGCCAGCTCAACCGACTTGGACGAGCAGTACTTC | CASSTDLDEQYF
TRBJ2-6 | . | . | TRBV4-1 | TGCGCCAGCAGCCTTTTCGGAGGAGGGTCTGGGGCCAACGCCCTGACTTTC | CASSLFGGGSGANALTF
TRBJ2-1 | TRBD2 | few | TRBV27 | TGTGCCAGCAGATCGACTAGCGGGTACAATGAGCAGTTCTTC | CASRSTSGYNEQFF
TRBJ1-2 | . | . | TRBV6-5 | TGTGCCAGCAGTTACTCGAGAAGATTACTACAAGGTTTATTTTCTGGCTACACCTTC | CASSYSRRLLQGLFSGYTF
TRBJ2-4 | . | many | TRBV29-1 | TGCAGCGTTGGAGATCCAAACCGGGGAAACATTCAGTACTTC | CSVGDPNRGNIQYF
TRBJ1-4 | . | once | TRBV20-1 | TGCAGTGCTAGTGTAGGTGAAAAACTGTTTTTT | CSASVGEKLFF
TRBJ1-1 | . | . | TRBV2 | TGTGCCAGCATCCGGGAGAACACTGAAGCTTTCTTT | CASIRENTEAFF
TRBJ1-2 | TRBD1 | . | TRBV12-3/TRBV12-4 | TGTGCCAGCAGTTTAGAAAGGACAGGGCGGAATGGCTACACCTTC | CASSLERTGRNGYTF
TRBJ2-3 | TRBD1 | . | TRBV5-1 | TGCGCCAGCAGCAACGGCGGACAGGGATCCGATACGCAGTATTTT | CASSNGGQGSDTQYF
TRBJ1-2 | . | . | TRBV7-2 | TGTGCCAGCAGCTTAGCGCCGGTCTATGGCTACACCTTC | CASSLAPVYGYTF
TRBJ1-2 | . | . | TRBV19 | TGTGCCAGTAACCCTGGGATGGGCAGGGATACCCATGGCTACACCTTC | CASNPGMGRDTHGYTF
TRBJ2-7 | . | . | TRBV11-3 | TGTGCCAGCAGCTTAGGGGGGGCGGATTTAACCTACGAGCAGTACTTC | CASSLGGADLTYEQYF
TRBJ2-6 | TRBD1 | few | TRBV29-1 | TGCAGCGTTTGGGACAGGGGACACTCTGGGGCCAACGTCCTGACTTTC | CSVWDRGHSGANVLTF
TRBJ1-1 | . | few | TRBV7-9 | TGTGCCAGCAGCGTCGGTGAAACTGAAGCTTTCTTT | CASSVGETEAFF
TRBJ2-2 | TRBD1 | few | TRBV5-1 | TGCGCCAGCAGCGCGACAGGGATCGCGAACACCGGGGAGCTGTTTTTT | CASSATGIANTGELFF
TRBJ1-2 | . | few | TRBV20-1 | TGCAGTGCTATAAGGGACCTCCGGTATGGCTACACCTTC | CSAIRDLRYGYTF
TRBJ1-2 | TRBD1 | . | TRBV6-2/TRBV6-3 | TGTGCCAGCAGCCTCAGTTTCATACAGGGGTCCTATGGCTACACTTTC | CASSLSFIQGSYGYTF
TRBJ2-1 | . | . | TRBV7-9 | TGTGCCAGCAGCCCCAATGGGGCGGGGATGAATGAGCAGTTCTTC | CASSPNGAGMNEQFF
TRBJ2-1 | TRBD2 | . | TRBV7-2 | TGTGCCAGCAGCCCCCCGGGCGGGGGGGGGTACAATGAGCAGTTCTTC | CASSPPGGGGYNEQFF
TRBJ2-1 | TRBD2 | . | TRBV5-1 | TGCGCCAGCAGGGATAGCGGGAACAATGAGCAGTTCTTC | CASRDSGNNEQFF
TRBJ1-1 | . | . | TRBV12-5 | TGTGCTAGTGGTCGGGGGGGGAGCACTGAAGCTTTCTTT | CASGRGGSTEAFF
TRBJ2-1 | . | . | TRBV20-1 | TGCAGTGCTGGGACCCTAGGAAAAACAGAGCAGTTCTTC | CSAGTLGKTEQFF
TRBJ2-1 | . | . | TRBV15 | TGTGCCACCAGCAGAGATCTGCGGGACCAAAGATTATTCTTC | CATSRDLRDQRLFF
TRBJ2-7 | . | . | TRBV20-1 | TGCAGTGCAGAAACACCTTACGAGCAGTACTTC | CSAETPYEQYF
TRBJ2-1 | . | few | TRBV5-1 | TGCGCCAGCAGCTTTACGACCGACTCCTACAATGAGCAGTTCTTC | CASSFTTDSYNEQFF
TRBJ1-1 | TRBD1 | . | TRBV18 | TGTGCCAGCTCACCCGGGACAGCTTTAGTGAACACTGAAGCTTTCTTT | CASSPGTALVNTEAFF
TRBJ2-7 | TRBD2 | few | TRBV9 | TGTGCCAGCAGCGTATCTAGCGGGAGCTCCGAGCAGTACTTC | CASSVSSGSSEQYF
TRBJ2-5 | TRBD2 | few | TRBV5-1 | TGCGCCAGCACCCGAGCGGGGGTCACAGTAGGAGAGACCCAGTACTTC | CASTRAGVTVGETQYF
TRBJ1-1 | TRBD1 | . | TRBV29-1 | TGCAGCGTCAGGGGGGTTTTTGACACTGAAGCTTTCTTT | CSVRGVFDTEAFF
TRBJ2-1 | . | few | TRBV20-1 | TGCAGTGCTAGAGATCATTATGGCGGGGAGAGGAATGAGCAGTTCTTC | CSARDHYGGERNEQFF
TRBJ1-1 | . | few | TRBV7-9 | TGTGCCAGCAGCTTTTCGATCTTAGGAGCTTTCTTT | CASSFSILGAFF
TRBJ2-5 | TRBD1 | . | TRBV14 | TGTGCCAGCAGCCAAGATCTACTGAGGGGGCGGAAAGAGACCCAGTACTTC | CASSQDLLRGRKETQYF
TRBJ2-3 | . | . | TRBV4-3 | TGCGCCAGCAGCCGCCAGGACATACCCACAGATACGCAGTATTTT | CASSRQDIPTDTQYF
TRBJ2-5 | . | . | TRBV20-1 | TGCAGTGCTACGACGACAGTTCAAGAGACCCAGTACTTC | CSATTTVQETQYF
TRBJ2-5 | . | . | TRBV12-3/TRBV12-4 | TGTGCCAGCAGTTTAAAGGACGGTTCTCGGATGACCCAGTACTTC | CASSLKDGSRMTQYF
TRBJ2-7 | TRBD1 | . | TRBV29-1 | TGCAGCGTGACGGGACAGCTCTCCTACGAGCAGTACTTC | CSVTGQLSYEQYF
TRBJ2-1 | . | . | TRBV6-5 | TGTGCCAGCAGTCTCGAGATGAGCTCCTACAATGAGCAGTTCTTC | CASSLEMSSYNEQFF